This TCR beta chain is drawn from a study of post-analysis software for immune sequencing data (dated by TCRdb to about 2015). For the study in its entirety: Disease courses on record covered relapsing-remitting, secondary progressive and progressive-relapsing multiple sclerosis, though some patients had no subtype annotation. Patient repertoires were compared against 11 to 12 previously published healthy control repertoires from donors aged roughly 6 to 26 years. A subset of samples was prepared in parallel using single-end sample barcoding, then pooled and co-amplified after Illumina adapter ligation. The investigation overall reported the following: Patients showed significantly higher frequencies than controls for roughly five TRBV segments, among them TRBV5-6, TRBV5-1 and TRBV20-1. The control group was slightly older than the multiple sclerosis patient group. Compared with controls, multiple sclerosis patients had significantly lower normalized Chao1 diversity, a finding suggesting substantial peripheral T-cell clonal expansion. Direct clustering with F measure showed strong co-clustering of samples prepared in the same batch, prompting a batch-effect correction.

Concerning this clonotype itself: Its binding antigen is unknown. The sample holds no much larger clone one base away, and base qualities are not on file.

TCR beta repertoires were profiled from peripheral blood of approximately 13 young patients with multiple sclerosis to demonstrate the VDJtools post-analysis software. The multiple sclerosis patients were children and adolescents between roughly 6 and 16 years of age. The method behind the library was PCR. This sample was sequenced with an Illumina HiSeq 2500. To reduce PCR and sequencing biases, unique molecular identifiers were incorporated into the TCR beta cDNA libraries. Roughly 500,000 cDNA molecules were obtained for every 1 to 10 million input T cells, so each molecule roughly corresponded to one T cell. The same protocol used for the earlier healthy control dataset was applied to prepare and sequence the patient libraries. Within a given batch, samples were prepared together, multiplexed and sequenced on the same HiSeq lane. In the source study's methods: Raw barcoded reads were processed with MIGEC, and single-read molecular identifier groups were discarded before consensus assembly and CDR3 extraction. VDJtools was used for post-analysis of the clonotype tables, with diversity normalized by down-sampling every dataset to the smallest sample size. In repertoire overlap clustering, CDR3 amino acid sequences, but not nucleotide sequences, were matched to correct batch-related cross-sample contamination. TCRdb took the public reads, trimmed them with fastp at Q25, ran MiXCR for clone calling and kept in-frame beta chains. CDR3 protein sequences are deduplicated, and each keeps its most common genes and DNA. TCRdb's processing, not the authors' own work, is the source of the V and J calls. The sample table contains approximately 660,000 distinct CDR3 sequences; only one count was recorded for 55% to 70% of them. In total, the top ten clones hold 11% of the sample.

At the junction V is shortened by 5 bases and J by 3 bases, with 14 bases in between. Per the germline V gene (reference sequence), SEHNR is the CDR1 and FQNEAQ is the CDR2. The CDR3 runs 15 amino acids, cysteine and phenylalanine included. Left in the record is the CDR3 DNA by itself, 45 bases read in frame from the first base. The sequenced sample consisted of blood. The chain employs TRBV7-9 and TRBJ2-1, with an unclear D gene assignment. The TCR was taken from a girl between 2 and 10 years old with multiple sclerosis. The CDR3 has the sequence CASSPPVDHYNEQFF. The DNA sequence reads TGTGCCAGCAGCCCCCCTGTGGACCACTACAATGAGCAGTTCTTC.